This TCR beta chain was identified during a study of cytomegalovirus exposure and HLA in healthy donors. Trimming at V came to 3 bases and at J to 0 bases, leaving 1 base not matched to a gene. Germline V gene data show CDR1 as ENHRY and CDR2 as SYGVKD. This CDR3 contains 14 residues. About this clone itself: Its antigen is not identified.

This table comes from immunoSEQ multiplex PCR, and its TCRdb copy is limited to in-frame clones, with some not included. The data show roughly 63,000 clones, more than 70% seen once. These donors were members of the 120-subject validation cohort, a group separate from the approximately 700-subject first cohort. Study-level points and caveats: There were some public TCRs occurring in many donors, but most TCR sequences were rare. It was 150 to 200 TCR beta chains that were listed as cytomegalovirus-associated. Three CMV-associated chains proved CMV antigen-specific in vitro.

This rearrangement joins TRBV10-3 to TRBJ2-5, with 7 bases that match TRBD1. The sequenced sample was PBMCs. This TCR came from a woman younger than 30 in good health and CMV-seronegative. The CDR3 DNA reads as TGTGCCATCAGTGATGGACAGGACCAAGAGACCCAGTACTTC. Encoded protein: CAISDGQDQETQYF.